This T cell receptor beta chain originates from a study of blood T cell repertoires in COVID-19. Study information: Samples taken during acute and convalescent COVID-19 were collected in the United States, Italy and Spain.

Profiled with immunoSEQ multiplex PCR; TCRdb holds only in-frame clones, not every one. The table lists fewer than 250,000 clones, 84% of them singletons. This receptor was identified in a man aged 45-65 years with acute or convalescent COVID-19. The sample taken for sequencing was peripheral blood.

CDR3 in DNA: TGTGCCAGCAGCCAAGATTGGGGCAGTTCCACAGATACGCAGTATTTT. Its translation: CASSQDWGSSTDTQYF. The chain uses TRBV3-1 (or the pseudogene TRBV3-2) and TRBJ2-3; possible D gene TRBD1, 5 bases. Germline-derived CDR1 and CDR2 are LGHDT and YNNKEL (reference sequence). With 0 bases removed from V and 2 bases from J, the gap between germline ends came to 12 bases. CDR3 length: 16 amino acids.